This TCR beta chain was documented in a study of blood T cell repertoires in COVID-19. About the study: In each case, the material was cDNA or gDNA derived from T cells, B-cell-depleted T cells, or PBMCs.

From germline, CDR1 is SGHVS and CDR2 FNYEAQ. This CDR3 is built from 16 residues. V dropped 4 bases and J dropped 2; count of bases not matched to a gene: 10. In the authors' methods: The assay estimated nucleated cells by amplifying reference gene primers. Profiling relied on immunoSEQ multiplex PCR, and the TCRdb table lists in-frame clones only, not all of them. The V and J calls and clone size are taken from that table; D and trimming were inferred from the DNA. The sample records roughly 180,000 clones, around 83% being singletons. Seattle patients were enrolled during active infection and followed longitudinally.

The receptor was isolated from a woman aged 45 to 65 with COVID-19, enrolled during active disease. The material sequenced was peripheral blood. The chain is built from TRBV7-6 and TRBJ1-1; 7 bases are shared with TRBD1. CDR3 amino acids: CASSWGTEPYNTEAFF. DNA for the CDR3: TGTGCCAGCAGCTGGGGGACAGAGCCTTACAACACTGAAGCTTTCTTT.